Below, 12 T cell receptor beta chains from the same sample are listed, as sequenced in a study of T cell responses to AZD1222 COVID-19 vaccine. The protocol was immunoSEQ multiplex PCR, while the TCRdb copy is restricted to in-frame clones and leaves out a portion. The sample includes more than 80,000 clones, 80% to 90% of them seen just once. The input for sequencing was peripheral blood, taken 28 days after the second AZD1222 dose. These receptors all stem from an adult who received the AZD1222 COVID-19 vaccine.

The table lists this clone with a count of one. V gene TRBV6-5 combines with J gene TRBJ2-2; possibly TRBD1 for D (6 bases). Germline lookup yields CDR1 MNHEY and CDR2 SVGAGI. This CDR3 has 14 residues. V shed 2 bases and J shed 6 bases, with 10 bases lying between them. CDR3 in DNA: TGTGCCAGCAGTTACGGCCAGGGGCCCGGGGAGCTGTTTTTT. This encodes CASSYGQGPGELFF.

This clone was counted a single time. This rearrangement joins TRBV9 to TRBJ1-3, with 7 bases lining up with TRBD1. The CDR3 is 17 amino acids. The ends lost 1 base at V and 0 bases at J; junction bases unmatched: 7. Germline lookup yields CDR1 SGDLS and CDR2 YYNGEE. Here the CDR3 DNA reads TGTGCCAGCAGCGTATCGACAGGGACCGTCTCTGGAAACACCATATATTTT. This gives the protein CASSVSTGTVSGNTIYF.

The chain has TRBV19 and TRBJ2-2; the D gene is possibly TRBD2 (7 bases). The CDR3 runs to 16 residues. CDR1 is LNHDA and CDR2 is SQIVND in the germline V gene (reference sequence). The V gene lost 6 bases and the J gene lost 2 bases, with 16 bases spanning the gap. CDR3 protein: CASRPRGGLNTGELFF. The DNA of the CDR3 is TGTGCCAGTAGACCCAGGGGAGGGCTTAACACCGGGGAGCTGTTTTTT. The variable domain in full, completed from reference TRBV19 and TRBJ2-2, reads DGGITQSPKYLFRKEGQNVTLSCEQNLNHDAMYWYRQDPGQGLRLIYYSQIVNDFQKGDIAEGYSVSREKKESFPLTVTSAQKNPTAFYLCASRPRGGLNTGELFFGEGSRLTVL.

This clone was seen more than once but under ten times. A much larger clone lies a single base off, so this may be a read error. The sample contains more than one DNA sequence encoding this CDR3. The gene calls are TRBV18 and TRBJ1-4; 8 bases line up with TRBD1. V dropped 3 bases and J dropped 8; count of bases not matched to a gene: 5. CDR3 size: 14 residues. CDR1 is KGHSH, CDR2 LQKENI, per germline. The CDR3 loop is CASSPGTGREKLFF. CDR3 nucleotides: TGTGCCAGCTCACCCGGGACAGGAAGAGAAAAACTGTTTTTT.

The genes are TRBV28 and TRBJ2-7; D possibly uses TRBD1 or TRBD2 (5 bases each). Looked up from germline, CDR1 is MDHEN and CDR2 is SYDVKM. The CDR3 totals 13 residues. Trimming pared 3 bases from V and 6 bases from J, leaving 12 bases between. CDR3 protein: CASSFLSGAEQYF. The CDR3 DNA sequence: TGTGCCAGCAGTTTTTTGTCCGGGGCCGAGCAGTACTTC.

The chain couples TRBV14 to TRBJ1-1, with a possible D match to TRBD1 (5 bases). Trimming removed 4 bases at V and 8 bases at J, with 11 bases between. CDR3 length: 12 amino acids. The germline V gene has CDR1 SGHDN and CDR2 FVKESK. Here the CDR3 reads CASSRSGVEAFF. The CDR3 nucleotides read TGTGCCAGCAGCCGTTCGGGGGTCGAAGCTTTCTTT.

The chain uses TRBV11-1 and TRBJ2-5, with D uncertain. V lost 5 bases to trimming and J lost 3 bases, with 13 bases between them. From germline, CDR1 is SGHAT and CDR2 FQDESV (reference sequence). This CDR3 is built from 14 residues. CDR3 sequence reads: CASSPSPAKETQYF. The DNA of the CDR3 is TGTGCCAGCAGCCCCTCACCCGCCAAAGAGACCCAGTACTTC.

This clone was recorded only once. V is TRBV2 and J is TRBJ2-1; TRBD1 might be the D (6 bases). This CDR3 is 15 amino acids long. V gave up 7 bases and J gave up 5 bases, with 18 bases separating them. Germline CDR1 and CDR2: SNHLY and FYNNEI. CDR3 loop: CASTSRDTLDNEQFF. The CDR3 bases are TGTGCCAGCACTTCCCGGGACACTTTAGACAATGAGCAGTTCTTC.

The genes are TRBV9 and TRBJ2-2, with 11 nucleotides matching TRBD2. The ends lost 3 bases at V and 6 bases at J; junction bases unmatched: 7. The germline CDR1 and CDR2 sequences are SGDLS and YYNGEE. CDR3 size: 16 residues. The CDR3 is CASSGLAGGRPGELFF. In DNA, the CDR3 is TGTGCCAGCAGCGGTCTAGCGGGGGGCCGGCCCGGGGAGCTGTTTTTT.

V and J are TRBV5-5 and TRBJ1-5; TRBD1 matches at 9 bases. CDR3 length: 16 amino acids. Germline CDR1 and CDR2: SGHKS and YYEKEE (reference sequence). The junction had 5 bases not matched to a gene; V was cut back by 3 bases and J by 1 base. CDR3 in amino acids: CASSYGQGLSNQPQHF. CDR3 DNA sequence: TGTGCCAGCAGCTACGGACAGGGGTTAAGCAATCAGCCCCAGCATTTT. The full variable domain, completed using reference TRBV5-5 and TRBJ1-5, is DAGVTQSPTHLIKTRGQQVTLRCSPISGHKSVSWYQQVLGQGPQFIFQYYEKEERGRGNFPDRFSARQFPNYSSELNVNALLLGDSALYLCASSYGQGLSNQPQHFGDGTRLSIL.

The rearrangement uses TRBV6-5 and TRBJ1-1, with 7 bases fitting TRBD1. V shed 5 bases and J 4 bases; nucleotides not matched to a gene: 7. Germline lookup yields CDR1 MNHEY and CDR2 SVGAGI. The CDR3 is 14 residues long. The CDR3 protein is CASSPTPGGTEAFF. The CDR3 bases are TGTGCCAGCAGTCCTACCCCAGGGGGCACTGAAGCTTTCTTT.

This sequence joins TRBV5-1 and TRBJ2-7; D possibly matches TRBD1 or TRBD2 (5 bases each). In germline, CDR1 is SGHRS, CDR2 YFSETQ. The CDR3 is 14 amino acids. V was shortened by 4 bases and J by 5 bases, with 16 bases between the two germline ends. The CDR3 region has the DNA TGCGCCAGCAGCGTGGGACGGCTTGAGGACGAGCAGTACTTC. Amino acid sequence: CASSVGRLEDEQYF.